This TCR beta chain was sequenced during a study of blood T cell repertoires in COVID-19. Germline V lookup: CDR1 SGHTA, CDR2 FQGNSA. Trimming cost V 2 bases and J 1 base, with 13 bases left between them. The CDR3 is 16 amino acids. Clones were read by immunoSEQ multiplex PCR, and TCRdb kept only the in-frame ones, dropping some. The table has approximately 250,000 clones, 65% to 90% seen once. This TCR was recovered from a woman aged 50 to 60 with acute COVID-19. V and J are TRBV7-2 and TRBJ2-3, with D perhaps TRBD1 (6 bases). The sample consisted of PBMCs or T cells enriched from blood (not recorded which). The CDR3 sequence is CASSLRMKGGTDTQYF. The DNA of the CDR3 is TGTGCCAGCAGCTTAAGAATGAAGGGGGGCACAGATACGCAGTATTTT.